The sequence of this T cell receptor (beta chain) was determined in a study of post-analysis software for immune sequencing data. Concerning this clonotype: Antigen: not known.

Unique molecular identifiers featured in each of the TCR beta cDNA libraries. Using its own MiXCR run on the PCR reads, TCRdb lists one record per CDR3 protein. The sample records some 700,000 distinct CDR3 sequences, approximately 59% being singletons. V shed 7 bases and J shed 0 bases, with 6 bases lying between them. Germline CDR1 and CDR2: SQVTM and ANQGSEA. The CDR3 runs to 11 residues. General observations from the study: TRBV5-6, TRBV5-1 and TRBV20-1 were among several TRBV segments more frequent in patients than controls. Analysis by F measure revealed that same-batch samples clustered strongly together.

Sequences were obtained from blood. The sequence was obtained from a girl aged 2-15 years with multiple sclerosis. The chain couples TRBV29-1 to TRBJ2-5, with D uncertain. The CDR3 sequence: CSASYQETQYF. The CDR3, as DNA: TGCAGCGCCTCGTACCAAGAGACCCAGTACTTC.